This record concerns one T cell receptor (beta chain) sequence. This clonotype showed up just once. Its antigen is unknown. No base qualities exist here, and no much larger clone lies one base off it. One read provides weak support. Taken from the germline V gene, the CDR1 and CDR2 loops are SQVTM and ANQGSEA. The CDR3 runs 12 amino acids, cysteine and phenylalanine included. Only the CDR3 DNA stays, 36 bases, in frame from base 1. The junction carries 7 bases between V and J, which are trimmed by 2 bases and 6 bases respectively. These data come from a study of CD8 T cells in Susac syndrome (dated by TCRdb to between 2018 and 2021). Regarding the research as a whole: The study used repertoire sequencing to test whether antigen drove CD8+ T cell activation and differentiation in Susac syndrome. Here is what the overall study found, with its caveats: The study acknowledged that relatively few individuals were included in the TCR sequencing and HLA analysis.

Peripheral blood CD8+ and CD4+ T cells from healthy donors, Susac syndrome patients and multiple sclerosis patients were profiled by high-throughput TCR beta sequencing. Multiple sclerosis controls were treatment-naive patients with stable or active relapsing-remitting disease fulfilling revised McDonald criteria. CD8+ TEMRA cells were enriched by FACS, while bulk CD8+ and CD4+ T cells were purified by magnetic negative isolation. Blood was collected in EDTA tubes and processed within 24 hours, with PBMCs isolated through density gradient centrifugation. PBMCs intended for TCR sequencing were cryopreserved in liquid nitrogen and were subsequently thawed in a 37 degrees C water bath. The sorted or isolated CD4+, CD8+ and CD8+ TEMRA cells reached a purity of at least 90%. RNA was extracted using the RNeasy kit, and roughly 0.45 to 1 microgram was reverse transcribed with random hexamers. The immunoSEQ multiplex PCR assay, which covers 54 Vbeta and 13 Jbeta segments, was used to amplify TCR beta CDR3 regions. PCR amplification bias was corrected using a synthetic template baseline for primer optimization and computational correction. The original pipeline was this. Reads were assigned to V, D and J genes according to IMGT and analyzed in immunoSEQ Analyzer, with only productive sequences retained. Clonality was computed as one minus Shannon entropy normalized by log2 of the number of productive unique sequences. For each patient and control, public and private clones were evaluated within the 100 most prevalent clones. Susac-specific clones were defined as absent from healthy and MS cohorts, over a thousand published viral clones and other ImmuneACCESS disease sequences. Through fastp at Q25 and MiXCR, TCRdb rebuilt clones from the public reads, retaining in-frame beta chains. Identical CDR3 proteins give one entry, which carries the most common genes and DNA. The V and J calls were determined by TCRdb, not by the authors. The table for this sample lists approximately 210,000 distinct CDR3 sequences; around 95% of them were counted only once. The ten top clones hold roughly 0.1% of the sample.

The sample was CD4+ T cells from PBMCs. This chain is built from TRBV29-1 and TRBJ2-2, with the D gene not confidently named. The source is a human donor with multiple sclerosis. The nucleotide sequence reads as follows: TGCAGCGTTGAAAGGTGGGCCGGGGAGCTGTTTTTT. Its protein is CSVERWAGELFF.